The 26 T cell receptor beta chains given below trace back to one sample, sequenced in a study of vaccination effects on CD4 cells after COVID-19. Antigens of these TCRs are unknown. Using immunoSEQ multiplex PCR, the repertoire was profiled, and TCRdb retains in-frame clones only, with some absent. The sample lists some 41,000 clones; 66% were seen once. With the ViraFEST assay, the study expanded antigen-specific CD4+ T cells using viral peptide pools, then sequenced them. After less than 11 days in culture, the CD4+ T cells were isolated. Prior SARS-CoV-2 infection was absent in the vaccine recipients, as shown by negative nucleocapsid antibodies. Sequencing used CD4+ T cells from PBMCs cultured with HCoV-OC43 spike peptides, obtained before COVID-19 vaccination. Sample subset: HCoV-OC43 spike overlapping peptide pool stimulation. These receptors were collected from a human donor who received a COVID-19 vaccine.

J is TRBJ2-1 and V is TRBV6-5; 8 bases fit TRBD1. The V and J ends lost 7 bases and 5 bases, in that order; junction bases with no gene match: 7. Germline CDR1 and CDR2: MNHEY and SVGAGI. The CDR3 extends over 14 amino acids. CDR3 in amino acids: CASTPGDRNNEQFF. CDR3 bases: TGTGCCAGCACCCCCGGGGACAGGAACAATGAGCAGTTCTTC.

The chain uses TRBV4-1 and TRBJ2-1, with a tentative D call TRBD1 (5 bases). CDR1 is MGHRA, CDR2 YSYEKL, per germline. The ends were cut back, 1 base at V and 15 bases at J, with 19 bases in the middle. The CDR3 spans 14 residues. CDR3 bases: TGCGCCAGCAGCCAAGTTTTAGGGGTACGACCATGGTTCTTC. As protein: CASSQVLGVRPWFF.

The chain recombines TRBV20-1 with TRBJ1-5; D call uncertain. The V gene lost 3 bases and the J gene lost 0 bases, with 6 bases spanning the gap. Germline V gives CDR1 DFQATT, CDR2 SNEGSKA (reference sequence). The CDR3 extends over 13 amino acids. The CDR3 sequence: CSASPSSNQPQHF. For the CDR3, the DNA is TGCAGTGCTAGTCCCAGTAGCAATCAGCCCCAGCATTTT.

The CDR3 DNA follows: TGTGCCAGCAGCTTAGACAGGGGATACACTGAAGCTTTCTTT. Amino acid sequence: CASSLDRGYTEAFF. The V gene is TRBV7-9, the J gene TRBJ1-1; 7 bases are shared with TRBD1. The germline V gene has CDR1 SEHNR and CDR2 FQNEAQ (reference sequence). This CDR3 region has 14 residues. J lost 3 bases, V lost 1 base, and 2 bases had no gene match.

The rearrangement links TRBV10-1 to TRBJ2-7, with 8 nucleotides matching TRBD2. The CDR3 loop spans 14 amino acids. Losses at the gene ends were 3 bases for V and 3 bases for J; bases not matched to a gene: 4. Per germline, CDR1 WNHNN and CDR2 SYGVQD (reference sequence). The CDR3 region has the DNA TGCGCCAGCAGTGATCAAACTAGCGGCTACGAGCAGTACTTC. It yields the protein CASSDQTSGYEQYF.

This chain uses TRBV5-5 with TRBJ1-2; 7 positions agree with TRBD1. The germline gives CDR1 SGHKS, CDR2 YYEKEE (reference sequence). After removal of 4 bases from V and 6 bases from J, the junction contained 6 bases not matched to a gene. The length of the CDR3 is 13 residues. CDR3 loop: CASSAPGTDGYTF. The DNA for the CDR3 is TGTGCCAGCAGCGCACCCGGGACAGATGGCTACACCTTC. Filled out from reference TRBV5-5 and TRBJ1-2, the complete variable domain reads DAGVTQSPTHLIKTRGQQVTLRCSPISGHKSVSWYQQVLGQGPQFIFQYYEKEERGRGNFPDRFSARQFPNYSSELNVNALLLGDSALYLCASSAPGTDGYTFGSGTRLTVV.

The J gene is TRBJ2-2, the V gene TRBV9, with TRBD2 identical over 11 bases. In germline, CDR1 is SGDLS, CDR2 YYNGEE. The J segment lost 3 bases and the V segment lost 3 bases, leaving 13 bases of the junction unmatched. The CDR3 totals 19 residues. The CDR3 DNA follows: TGTGCCAGCAGCGAGCCGAGGGCTAGCGGGGGGCATTACACCGGGGAGCTGTTTTTT. It yields the protein CASSEPRASGGHYTGELFF.

This clone was seen just once. The chain joins TRBV13 to TRBJ2-5; a possible D gene is TRBD1 (7 bases). This CDR3 has 16 amino acids. Germline V gene data show CDR1 as PRHDT and CDR2 as FYEKMQ (reference sequence). V lost 0 bases and J lost 5, with 16 bases in between. The CDR3 reads CASSLGWRGRRETQYF. The DNA of the CDR3 is TGTGCCAGCAGCTTAGGTTGGAGGGGGCGAAGGGAGACCCAGTACTTC.

The chain combines TRBV3-1 (or the pseudogene TRBV3-2) with TRBJ2-1, with D perhaps being TRBD1 or TRBD2 (5 bases each). The CDR3 is made up of 15 amino acids. Germline V CDR1 and CDR2: LGHDT, YNNKEL (reference sequence). Trimming removed 1 base from V and 1 base from J, with 8 bases in between. The chain's CDR3 is CASSQAWGSYNEQFF. CDR3 DNA: TGTGCCAGCAGCCAAGCCTGGGGGTCCTACAATGAGCAGTTCTTC.

The chain recombines TRBV24-1 with TRBJ2-2; TRBD2 matches 15 bases. CDR1 KGHDR and CDR2 SFDVKD come from the germline V gene. The junction had 7 bases not matched to a gene; V was cut back by 3 bases and J by 6 bases. The CDR3 is 18 amino acids. CDR3 region: CATSDGTSGGFLAGELFF. The DNA of the CDR3 is TGTGCCACCAGTGATGGGACTAGCGGGGGGTTTCTGGCCGGGGAGCTGTTTTTT.

The chain uses TRBV4-1 and TRBJ2-1; TRBD1 might be the D (5 bases). From germline, CDR1 is MGHRA and CDR2 YSYEKL. The CDR3 extends over 14 amino acids. Trimming cost V 4 bases and J 12 bases, with 19 bases left between them. As DNA, the CDR3 is TGCGCCAGCAGCCCCAGGGCGTTAGGCGTCGGGCAGTTCTTC. It encodes CASSPRALGVGQFF.

This chain joins TRBV3-1 (or the pseudogene TRBV3-2) and TRBJ2-2; TRBD1 matches 10 bases. Trimming removed 3 bases from V and 7 bases from J; junction bases left unmatched: 8. The germline V gene encodes CDR1 LGHDT and CDR2 YNNKEL (reference sequence). The CDR3 is 16 amino acids. Here the CDR3 reads CASSQRDRGGGGELFF. DNA of the CDR3: TGTGCCAGCAGCCAGAGGGACAGGGGTGGAGGCGGGGAGCTGTTTTTT.

The V call is TRBV15, the J call TRBJ2-1, with no clear D. The CDR3 runs to 18 residues. Looked up from germline, CDR1 is LNHNV and CDR2 is YYDKDF (reference sequence). V was cut by 1 base and J by 4 bases, with 20 bases left in between. CDR3 sequence reads: CATSRVSGVKLNYNEQFF. The CDR3, as DNA: TGTGCCACCAGCAGAGTGTCTGGCGTGAAGTTGAATTACAATGAGCAGTTCTTC.

The CDR3 DNA sequence: TGTGCCAGCAGCCAAGACCCGGCGGGAGGCCCTCGATACACAGATACGCAGTATTTT. It specifies CASSQDPAGGPRYTDTQYF. The chain has TRBV14 and TRBJ2-3, with 8 bases matching TRBD2. The CDR3 has 19 amino acids. CDR1 and CDR2 (germline): SGHDN, FVKESK. V lost 0 bases and J lost 2; bases outside the gene matches: 13. The complete variable domain, with remaining parts taken from reference TRBV14 and TRBJ2-3, reads EAGVTQFPSHSVIEKGQTVTLRCDPISGHDNLYWYRRVMGKEIKFLLHFVKESKQDESGMPNNRFLAERTGGTYSTLKVQPAELEDSGVYFCASSQDPAGGPRYTDTQYFGPGTRLTVL.

The rearrangement links TRBV11-3 to TRBJ2-7; D call uncertain. Trimming took off 1 base at V and 1 base at J, with 2 bases between the two ends. The germline V gene has CDR1 SGHNT and CDR2 YENEEA. This CDR3 has 12 amino acids. The CDR3: CASSLGSYEQYF. The CDR3 region has the DNA TGTGCCAGCAGCTTAGGGTCCTACGAGCAGTACTTC.

The rearrangement joins TRBV27 to TRBJ1-4, with 11 bases identical to TRBD1. The germline V gene encodes CDR1 MNHEY and CDR2 SMNVEV (reference sequence). V dropped 4 bases and J dropped 7; count of bases not matched to a gene: 5. This CDR3 region has 15 residues. The CDR3 protein is CASSSPGTGGEKLFF. CDR3 DNA: TGTGCCAGCAGTTCCCCCGGGACAGGGGGTGAAAAACTGTTTTTT.

The DNA of the CDR3 is TGTGCCAGCAGTTACGGGGCTAGTCGCGATACGCAGTATTTT. Its translation is CASSYGASRDTQYF. The gene calls are TRBV6-5 and TRBJ2-3; the D gene is possibly TRBD1 (5 bases). CDR1 and CDR2 from the germline V gene are MNHEY and SVGAGI. This CDR3 is 14 amino acids long. Trimming removed 2 bases from V and 6 bases from J, with 12 bases in between.

In its sample, this clone was seen a few times. Written as DNA, the CDR3 is TGTGCCAGCAGCTCCGGGACTAGCGGGAACACAGATACGCAGTATTTT. Translation gives CASSSGTSGNTDTQYF. The chain links TRBV11-3 to TRBJ2-3; the match to TRBD2 covers 13 bases. CDR3 length equals 16 residues. CDR1 and CDR2 (germline): SGHNT, YENEEA. V lost 4 bases, J lost 2 bases, and 3 bases stayed unmatched.

The gene calls are TRBV5-8 and TRBJ2-1; 12 nucleotides align to TRBD2. Losses at the gene ends were 0 bases for V and 4 bases for J; bases not matched to a gene: 5. From germline, CDR1 is SGHTS and CDR2 YDEGEE. There are 17 residues in the CDR3. The CDR3 sequence: CASSLGPSGRAYNEQFF. CDR3 nucleotide sequence: TGTGCCAGCAGCTTGGGACCTAGCGGGAGGGCGTACAATGAGCAGTTCTTC.

The V gene is TRBV19, the J gene TRBJ1-1; the D is unclear. Germline V gene lookup returns CDR1 LNHDA and CDR2 SQIVND (reference sequence). V lost 0 bases to trimming and J lost 4 bases, with 9 bases between them. The CDR3 covers 14 residues. The CDR3 DNA reads TGTGCCAGTAGTATAGACGGATTTAGCACTGAAGCTTTCTTT. It yields the protein CASSIDGFSTEAFF.

The genes are TRBV3-1 (or the pseudogene TRBV3-2) and TRBJ1-1; tentatively, D is TRBD1 (6 bases). Germline CDR1 reads LGHDT; CDR2 reads YNNKEL (reference sequence). This CDR3 contains 15 residues. The V end was cut by 6 bases, the J end by 0 bases, with 14 bases between. This CDR3 reads CASSRPGQMNTEAFF. The DNA of the CDR3 is TGTGCCAGCAGTCGGCCGGGACAAATGAACACTGAAGCTTTCTTT.

This chain links TRBV3-1 (or the pseudogene TRBV3-2) with TRBJ2-5; D may be TRBD2 (5 bases). The germline V gene has CDR1 LGHDT and CDR2 YNNKEL (reference sequence). Trimming stripped 9 bases from V and 4 bases from J, with 9 bases between. This CDR3 is built from 11 residues. The CDR3 DNA sequence: TGTGCCAGTGGACTGTTAGAGACCCAGTACTTC. This sequence encodes CASGLLETQYF.

The rearrangement links TRBV6-6 to TRBJ2-5; the D is unclear. Per the germline V gene, CDR1 is MNHNY and CDR2 is SVGAGI (reference sequence). CDR3 length: 11 amino acids. Between the trimmed V and J ends, which lost 2 bases and 3 bases, there was a span of 1 base. As DNA, the CDR3 is TGTGCCAGCAGTTACGAAGAGACCCAGTACTTC. Translating gives CASSYEETQYF.

The V gene is TRBV25-1, the J gene TRBJ2-5, with a possible D match to TRBD2 (6 bases). The germline V gene has CDR1 MGHDK and CDR2 SYGVNS. V gave up 1 base and J gave up 7 bases, with 16 bases separating them. The length of the CDR3 is 15 residues. The DNA for the CDR3 is TGTGCCAGCAGTGAATTTAGCGGTTCATCGGGGACCCAGTACTTC. Protein product: CASSEFSGSSGTQYF.

This clone appeared a few times. The gene calls are TRBV18 and TRBJ1-1; the D is unclear. The CDR3 covers 14 residues. Per germline, CDR1 KGHSH and CDR2 LQKENI. V lost 2 bases, J lost 5 bases, and 12 bases lay in between. The DNA of the CDR3 is TGTGCCAGCTCACCAGGGGTGGGGAGGACTGAAGCTTTCTTT. This translates into CASSPGVGRTEAFF.

The chain combines TRBV6-4 with TRBJ2-7; 13 nucleotides line up with TRBD2. Trimming cost V 2 bases and J 5 bases; bases outside gene matches: 0. The germline V gene encodes CDR1 MRHNA and CDR2 SNTAGT. The CDR3 has 14 amino acids. The chain's CDR3 is CASSDGLAGDEQYF. As DNA, the CDR3 is TGTGCCAGCAGTGACGGACTAGCGGGAGACGAGCAGTACTTC.